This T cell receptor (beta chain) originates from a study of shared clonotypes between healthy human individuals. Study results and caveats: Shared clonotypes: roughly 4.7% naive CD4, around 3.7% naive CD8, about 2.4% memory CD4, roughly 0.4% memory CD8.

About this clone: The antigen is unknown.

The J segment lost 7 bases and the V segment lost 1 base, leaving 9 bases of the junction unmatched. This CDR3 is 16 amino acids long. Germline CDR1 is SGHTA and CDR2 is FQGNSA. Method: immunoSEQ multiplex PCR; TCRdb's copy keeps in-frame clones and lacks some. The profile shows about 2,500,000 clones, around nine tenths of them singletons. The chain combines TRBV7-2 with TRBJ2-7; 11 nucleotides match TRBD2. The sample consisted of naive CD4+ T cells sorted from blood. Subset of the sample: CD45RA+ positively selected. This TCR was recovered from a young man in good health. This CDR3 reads CASSLEIAGGLGEQYF. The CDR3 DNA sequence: TGTGCCAGCAGCTTAGAAATAGCGGGAGGGCTTGGGGAGCAGTACTTC.